Following are 5 T cell receptor beta chains from one sample sequenced in a study of shared clonotypes between healthy human individuals. This table comes from immunoSEQ multiplex PCR, and its TCRdb copy is limited to in-frame clones, with some not included. The sample shows roughly 2,000,000 clones, about 95% of them seen only once. Selected positively for CCR7 and CD45RO-negative, naive CD8 cells excluded terminally differentiated effector memory CD45RA+ cells. Source material: naive CD8+ T cells sorted from blood. All receptors derive from a man between 18 and 35 years old in good health.

V and J are TRBV30 and TRBJ2-7; 9 nucleotides match TRBD2. Looked up from germline, CDR1 is GTSNPN and CDR2 is SVGIG (reference sequence). The CDR3 has 14 residues. Trimming took 4 bases from V and 5 from J; bases not matched to a gene: 9. CDR3 amino acids: CAWTSGNGGNEQYF. CDR3 in DNA: TGTGCCTGGACTAGCGGGAATGGTGGGAACGAGCAGTACTTC.

The chain joins TRBV4-1 to TRBJ2-1; D is undetermined. The CDR3 consists of 13 residues. The V end was cut by 1 base, the J end by 10 bases, with 11 bases between. Germline V CDR1 and CDR2: MGHRA, YSYEKL. The CDR3 loop is CASSQVNPTEQFF. CDR3 nucleotide sequence: TGCGCCAGCAGCCAAGTAAACCCAACGGAGCAGTTCTTC.

The chain employs TRBV27 and TRBJ2-3, with 7 positions matching TRBD2. CDR1 is MNHEY, CDR2 SMNVEV, per germline (reference sequence). This CDR3 is 17 amino acids long. Trimming removed 5 bases from V and 1 base from J; junction bases left unmatched: 12. In nucleotides, the CDR3 is TGTGCCAGCAGTGTAACCGGGGACTACTTCGGCACAGATACGCAGTATTTT. Translation gives CASSVTGDYFGTDTQYF.

The rearrangement links TRBV29-1 to TRBJ2-3; 7 bases match TRBD2. V was pared by 7 bases and J by 2 bases, with 6 bases of the junction left unmatched. The germline V gene encodes CDR1 SQVTM and CDR2 ANQGSEA. The CDR3 covers 13 residues. CDR3 in DNA: TGCAGCGCAAGCGGGGCACTCACAGATACGCAGTATTTT. This gives the protein CSASGALTDTQYF.

The chain links TRBV19 to TRBJ2-5, with 9 bases identical to TRBD2. CDR3 length: 13 residues. Germline CDR1 is LNHDA and CDR2 is SQIVND (reference sequence). J gave up 5 bases and V 6 bases, and 4 bases lay outside the gene matches. For the CDR3, the DNA is TGTGCCAGTAGGGGACTAGCCGCGGAGACCCAGTACTTC. This gives the protein CASRGLAAETQYF.